This T cell receptor beta chain was captured by sequencing in a study of breast tumors, draining lymph nodes, adjacent tissues (dated by TCRdb to 2016 to 2017). About the study as a whole: The study compared TCR beta repertoires across tumor, adjacent nontumor tissue and axillary lymph nodes from breast cancer patients. The study was designed to assess the relationships and possible T-cell exchange between tumor, surrounding tissue and draining lymph node repertoires in human breast cancer. Results the study describes overall, beyond this receptor: Tumor T-cell repertoires showed less diversity than lymph node repertoires and more diversity than nontumor tissue repertoires, and tumor T-cell repertoires showed preferential V and J gene usage. Rather than being directly demonstrated, the conclusion that tumor T cells originate in lymph nodes was presented as consistent with a hypothesis. Tumor and nontumor tissue repertoires were found to be significantly more similar in luminal-like than in basal-like breast cancer. The data were considered consistent with the idea that most tumor T cells come from the lymph node and then expand in tumor tissue.

Lymph node samples came from the axillary draining lymph nodes of breast cancer patients. Sequencing was carried out with an Illumina HiSeq 2000. Multiplex PCR amplification was used to generate the TCR beta chain libraries. The amplified TCR beta chain products were analyzed by high-throughput sequencing. TCRdb reprocessed the public reads (quality trimming at Q25 with fastp, clone calling with MiXCR) and kept in-frame beta chains. CDR3 protein sequences are deduplicated, and each keeps its most common genes and DNA. For this sample the table gives about 110,000 distinct CDR3 sequences, of which 30% were detected only once. The top ten hold around 5.9% of the sample. This clonotype turned up a few times. The antigen it recognizes is unknown. The record has no base qualities; no much larger clone is one base away. The receptor was derived from a female donor with breast cancer. Some clones in this sample may be carry-over from other donors' samples. Sequencing was done on a sample of axillary lymph node tissue.

The CDR3 protein sequence reads: CAWGPDQETQYF. The base sequence is TGTGCCTGGGGTCCGGACCAAGAGACCCAGTACTTC. This sequence uses TRBV28 and TRBJ2-5; the D gene is not confidently resolved. Cut back by 11 bases and 0 bases, the V and J ends lie 10 bases apart. CDR3 length: 12 amino acids, cysteine to phenylalanine. Just the 36-base CDR3 DNA is kept, in frame starting at base 1. Looking up the germline V gene yields CDR1 MDHEN and CDR2 SYDVKM.